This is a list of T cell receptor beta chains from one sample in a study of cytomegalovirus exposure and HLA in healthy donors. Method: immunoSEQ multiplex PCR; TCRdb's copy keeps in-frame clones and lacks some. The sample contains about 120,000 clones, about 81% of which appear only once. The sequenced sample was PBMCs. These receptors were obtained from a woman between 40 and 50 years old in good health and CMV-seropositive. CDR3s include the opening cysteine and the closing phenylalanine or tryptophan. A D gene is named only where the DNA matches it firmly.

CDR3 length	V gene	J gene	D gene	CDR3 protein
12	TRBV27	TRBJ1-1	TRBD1	CASSPGQGEAFF
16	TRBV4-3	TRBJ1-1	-	CASSHVTRGYSTEAFF
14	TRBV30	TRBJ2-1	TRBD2	CAWNVAGSYNEQFF
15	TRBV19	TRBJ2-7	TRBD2	CASSIGLAGHYEQYF
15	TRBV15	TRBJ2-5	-	CATSRAAGPLETQYF
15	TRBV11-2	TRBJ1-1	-	CASSFHRAQGTEAFF
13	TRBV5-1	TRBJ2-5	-	CASSPQVQETQYF
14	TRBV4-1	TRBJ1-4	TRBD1	CASAGQGGFEKLFF
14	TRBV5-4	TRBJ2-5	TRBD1	CASSPWTGEETQYF
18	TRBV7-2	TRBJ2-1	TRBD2	CASSLDSLRGRVYNEQFF